This T cell receptor beta chain is from a study of cytomegalovirus exposure and HLA in healthy donors. Broader study findings: Roughly uniform depth of sequencing across donors was assumed in presence/absence analyses. Associated with cytomegalovirus, according to the listing, were some 180 TCR beta chains.

With regard to this clone: Its antigen is unknown.

Donors consisted of healthy bone marrow donors. Primers: 60 Vbeta forward and 13 Jbeta reverse. Sequencing used immunoSEQ multiplex PCR; TCRdb keeps in-frame clones, though not all of them. The table counts under 65,000 clones; 3.6% lies in the top ten. The specimen was PBMCs. The receptor was derived from a woman aged 18 to 35 in good health and CMV-seronegative.

CDR3 loop: CASSPTRTGRDTQYF. Written as DNA, the CDR3 is TGTGCCAGCAGTCCGACCCGGACAGGACGAGATACGCAGTATTTT. The chain carries TRBV6-5 and TRBJ2-3, with 7 bases identical to TRBD1. The trim removed 5 bases at V and 5 bases at J, leaving 10 bases unmatched. Germline V gene data show CDR1 as MNHEY and CDR2 as SVGAGI. The length of the CDR3 is 15 residues.